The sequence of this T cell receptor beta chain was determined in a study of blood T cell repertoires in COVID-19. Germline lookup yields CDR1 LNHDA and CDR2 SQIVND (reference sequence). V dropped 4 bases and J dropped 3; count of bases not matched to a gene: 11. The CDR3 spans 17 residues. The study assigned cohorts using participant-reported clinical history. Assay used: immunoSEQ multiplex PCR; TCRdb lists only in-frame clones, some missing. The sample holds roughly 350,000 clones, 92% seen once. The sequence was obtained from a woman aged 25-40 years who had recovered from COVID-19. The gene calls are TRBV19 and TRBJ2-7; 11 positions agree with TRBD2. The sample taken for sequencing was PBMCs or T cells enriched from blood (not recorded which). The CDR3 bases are TGTGCCAGTAGTACGAGTAGCGGGAGGGCCTATGTCTACGAGCAGTACTTC. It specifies CASSTSSGRAYVYEQYF.